These T cell receptor beta chains were read from a single sample in a study of T cells in Graves' hyperthyroidism and ophthalmopathy. TCRdb reanalysed the multiplex PCR reads using MiXCR and keeps one entry per CDR3 protein. Among about 610,000 distinct CDR3 sequences listed, more than 45% were seen once. The sequencing sample was made of peripheral blood or thyroid tissue (not recorded which). The receptors were sampled from a woman under 30 with Graves' hyperthyroidism. CDR3s leave out the opening cysteine and the closing phenylalanine or tryptophan. A D gene is named only where the DNA matches it firmly. Where a row states a size, it is once, few, many or the class of an expanded clone; other rows omit it.

d_gene	abundance	v_gene	j_gene	CDR3aa
-	many	TRBV4-3	TRBJ1-1	ASSHSVGNTEAF
-	many	TRBV11-2	TRBJ1-5	ASSLGTIPNQPQH
TRBD2	few	TRBV7-6	TRBJ2-7	ASSQRGDSYEQY
TRBD2	-	TRBV4-3	TRBJ2-7	ASGQDLAEGLAPYEQY
TRBD2	-	TRBV29-1	TRBJ2-7	SVSGGGRPSYEQY
TRBD1	many	TRBV4-2	TRBJ1-5	ASSQPTGGTGNQPQH
TRBD1	-	TRBV15	TRBJ2-6	ATSRGDRGFGGANVLT
-	-	TRBV11-3	TRBJ1-2	ASSLPDWISYGYT
-	many	TRBV6-5	TRBJ1-1	ASSKVGDTEAF
TRBD2	-	TRBV7-2	TRBJ2-5	ASSLGSGSPLETQY
-	-	TRBV2	TRBJ2-2	ATRAPPGELF
-	many	TRBV20-1	TRBJ2-2	SARSKSRGLWGELF
-	-	TRBV29-1	TRBJ2-7	SVERPGRAADGQY
TRBD1	-	TRBV2	TRBJ1-2	ASKGWDRDIANYGYT
-	-	TRBV24-1	TRBJ1-2	ATSRASALEQQFFGYGYT
TRBD1	many	TRBV20-1	TRBJ1-1	SARRDSVMNTEAF
-	-	TRBV20-1	TRBJ2-5	SARDEETQY
-	many	TRBV18	TRBJ1-1	ASSPYRLRRTDTEAF
-	few	TRBV11-3	TRBJ1-3	ASSEFSGNTIY
-	-	TRBV5-4	TRBJ2-2	ASSVDTLMNTGELF
TRBD2	many	TRBV3-1	TRBJ2-7	ASSPGLAGYEQY
TRBD2	-	TRBV10-3	TRBJ2-7	AISGWGRGSYEQY
TRBD1	once	TRBV2	TRBJ1-2	AGHGQDYGYT
-	many	TRBV10-3	TRBJ1-2	AISETPGNNYGYT
TRBD1	many	TRBV11-2	TRBJ1-6	ASSFTGESPLH
TRBD1	-	TRBV7-6	-	ASSYLMTGETQY
-	-	TRBV19	TRBJ2-2	ASSIWGLFNTGELF
-	few	TRBV30	TRBJ2-5	AWSVRQGQETQY
-	-	TRBV7-2	TRBJ1-2	ASSPTRDGYT
-	once	TRBV9	TRBJ2-3	ASSVSSTDTQY
-	many	TRBV29-1	TRBJ2-6	SVRAGANVLT
TRBD2	many	TRBV5-1	TRBJ2-2	ASNGGRGTGELF
TRBD1	many	TRBV6-5	TRBJ1-2	ASSPYRGNYGYT
TRBD1	-	TRBV5-5	TRBJ2-2	ASSPQGAWELF
TRBD2	-	TRBV7-3	TRBJ2-5	ASSARTSGRKETQY
TRBD1	many	TRBV6-2/TRBV6-3	TRBJ2-5	ASSRPTGGETQY
TRBD1	many	TRBV19	TRBJ1-5	ASKRGTGDSNQPQH
TRBD2	few	TRBV20-1	TRBJ2-7	SARGDSGGSYEQY
-	many	TRBV9	TRBJ1-1	ASSGNGNTEAF
-	many	TRBV4-2	TRBJ2-5	ASSPESTRGETQY
TRBD2	once	TRBV7-3	TRBJ2-2	ASSPLGTSAELF
-	-	TRBV7-9	TRBJ1-2	ASSLSTAGNT
-	many	TRBV15	TRBJ2-7	ATSEGGRDTGYEQY
-	-	TRBV5-6	TRBJ2-7	ASSLGRISEQY
-	many	TRBV19	TRBJ1-5	ASSTALGRGNQPQH
TRBD1	-	TRBV7-8	TRBJ2-6	ASRGQPNTEA
-	many	TRBV29-1	TRBJ1-1	SVDYEGGTEAF